This is a list of T cell receptor beta chains from one sample in a study of shared clonotypes between healthy human individuals. The method was immunoSEQ multiplex PCR; TCRdb's version includes in-frame clones alone and lacks a portion of them. The sample lists 2,100,000 or so clones, 90% to 97% occurring once. The sequencing input was naive CD4+ T cells sorted from blood. These TCRs come from a man aged 18 to 35 in good health. The CDR3 runs from the conserved cysteine through the conserved F or W. Fields, in order: V gene, J gene, CDR3 protein.

TRBV5-1,TRBJ1-2,CASSSSSGTGGYSNYGYTF
TRBV6-1,TRBJ1-3,CAMGTSSGNTIYF
TRBV18,TRBJ2-6,CASSPNRLGLAGASYGANVLTF
TRBV5-1,TRBJ1-6,CASSLEGDNSPLHF
TRBV10-1,TRBJ2-7,CASSGLKPSGGVTYEQYF
TRBV19,TRBJ2-7,CASSIAGGSSYEQYF
TRBV19,TRBJ1-2,CASSSLVKAPYGYTF
TRBV19,TRBJ1-4,CASSHRGGDEKLFF
TRBV9,TRBJ1-3,CASSDRDRAYTIYF
TRBV2,TRBJ1-6,CASSELTGGYNSPLHF
TRBV10-2,TRBJ1-6,CASSESGGNSPLHF
TRBV19,TRBJ1-6,CASSTSGGPPSYSPLHF
TRBV7-6,TRBJ2-1,CASSLSEVKSGEQFF
TRBV19,TRBJ1-3,CASEPRGPGNTIYF
TRBV10-1,TRBJ2-2,CASSMGGKNTGELFF
TRBV30,TRBJ2-5,CAWSVGTTIQETQYF
TRBV6-6,TRBJ2-7,CASSLSGGASYEQYF
TRBV27,TRBJ2-7,CASRQYQGYEQYF
TRBV5-1,TRBJ1-1,CASSLRTGGNTEAFF
TRBV4-3,TRBJ1-1,CASSQATDKVNTEAFF
TRBV5-1,TRBJ1-1,CASSFPDRDRAEAFF
TRBV10-1,TRBJ1-1,CASSPTGLNTEAFF
TRBV11-2,TRBJ1-3,CASSLVLLVGGNTIYF
TRBV5-1,TRBJ1-5,CASVQTPTGPQHF
TRBV6-1,TRBJ2-7,CASRDRGDYEQYF
TRBV6-5,TRBJ1-1,CASSYGGTEAFF